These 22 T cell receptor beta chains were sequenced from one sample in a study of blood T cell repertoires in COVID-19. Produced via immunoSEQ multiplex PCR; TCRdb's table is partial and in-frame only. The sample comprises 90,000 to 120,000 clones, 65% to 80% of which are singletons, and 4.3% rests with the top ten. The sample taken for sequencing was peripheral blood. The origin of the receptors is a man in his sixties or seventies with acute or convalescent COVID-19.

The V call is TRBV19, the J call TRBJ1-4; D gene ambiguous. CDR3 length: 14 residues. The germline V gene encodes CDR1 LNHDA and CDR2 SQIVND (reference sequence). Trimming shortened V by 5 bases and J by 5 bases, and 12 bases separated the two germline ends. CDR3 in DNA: TGTGCCAGTAGTTCGGCAGGTCAAAATGAAAAACTGTTTTTT. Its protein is CASSSAGQNEKLFF. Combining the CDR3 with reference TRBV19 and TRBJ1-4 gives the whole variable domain DGGITQSPKYLFRKEGQNVTLSCEQNLNHDAMYWYRQDPGQGLRLIYYSQIVNDFQKGDIAEGYSVSREKKESFPLTVTSAQKNPTAFYLCASSSAGQNEKLFFGSGTQLSVL.

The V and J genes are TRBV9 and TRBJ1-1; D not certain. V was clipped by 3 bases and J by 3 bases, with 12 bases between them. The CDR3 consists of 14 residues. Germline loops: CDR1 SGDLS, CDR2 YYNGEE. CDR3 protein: CASSAISRDTEAFF. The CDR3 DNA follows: TGTGCCAGCAGCGCAATCTCCCGGGACACTGAAGCTTTCTTT.

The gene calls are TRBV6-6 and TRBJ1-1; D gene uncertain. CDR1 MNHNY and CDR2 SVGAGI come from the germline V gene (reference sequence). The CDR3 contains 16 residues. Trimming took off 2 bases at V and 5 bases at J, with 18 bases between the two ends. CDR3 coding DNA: TGTGCCAGCAGTTACCCCCATGGAGCCTCGGGAACTGAAGCTTTCTTT. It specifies CASSYPHGASGTEAFF.

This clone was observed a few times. The CDR3 coding sequence is TGTGCCAGCAGCCGAGGGACAGGGGAAGAGACCCAGTACTTC. Protein product: CASSRGTGEETQYF. The chain links TRBV11-2 to TRBJ2-5; 10 nucleotides agree with TRBD1. CDR3 length: 14 amino acids. In germline, CDR1 is SGHAT, CDR2 FQNNGV. The ends lost 5 bases at V and 3 bases at J; junction bases unmatched: 3.

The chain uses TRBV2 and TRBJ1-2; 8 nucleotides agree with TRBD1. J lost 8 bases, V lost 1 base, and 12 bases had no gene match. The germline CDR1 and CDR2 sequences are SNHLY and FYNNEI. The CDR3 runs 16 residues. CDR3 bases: TGTGCCAGCAGTGAAGATCGAAATCGACAGGGGATCGGCTACACCTTC. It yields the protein CASSEDRNRQGIGYTF.

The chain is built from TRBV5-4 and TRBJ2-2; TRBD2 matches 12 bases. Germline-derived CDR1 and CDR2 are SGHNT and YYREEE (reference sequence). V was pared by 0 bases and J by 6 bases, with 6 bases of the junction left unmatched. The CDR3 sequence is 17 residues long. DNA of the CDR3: TGTGCCAGCAGCTTGGTGGCTAGCGGGGGGGCCGCCGGGGAGCTGTTTTTT. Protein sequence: CASSLVASGGAAGELFF.

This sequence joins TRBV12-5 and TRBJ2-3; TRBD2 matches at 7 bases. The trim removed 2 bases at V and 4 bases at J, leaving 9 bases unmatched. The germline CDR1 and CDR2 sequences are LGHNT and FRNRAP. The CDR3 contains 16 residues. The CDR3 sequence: CASGLNPGAGADTQYF. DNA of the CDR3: TGTGCTAGTGGTTTGAACCCCGGGGCGGGGGCAGATACGCAGTATTTT.

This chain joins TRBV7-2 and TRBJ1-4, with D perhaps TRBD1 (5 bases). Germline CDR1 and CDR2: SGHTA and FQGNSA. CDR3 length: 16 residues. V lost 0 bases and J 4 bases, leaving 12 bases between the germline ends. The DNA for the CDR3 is TGTGCCAGCAGCTTAGCGCCGGCGGGGGGTAATGAAAAACTGTTTTTT. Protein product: CASSLAPAGGNEKLFF.

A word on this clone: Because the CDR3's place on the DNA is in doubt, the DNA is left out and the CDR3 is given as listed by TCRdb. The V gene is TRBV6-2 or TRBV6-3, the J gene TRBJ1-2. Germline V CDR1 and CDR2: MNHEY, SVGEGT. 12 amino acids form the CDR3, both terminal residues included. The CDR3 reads CASSRGVGEGTF.

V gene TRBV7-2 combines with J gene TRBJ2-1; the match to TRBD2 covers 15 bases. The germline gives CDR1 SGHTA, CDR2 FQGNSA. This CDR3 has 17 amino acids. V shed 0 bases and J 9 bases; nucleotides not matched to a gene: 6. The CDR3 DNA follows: TGTGCCAGCAGCTTAGCGTGGACTAGCGGGGGGGCGGGTGAGCAGTTCTTC. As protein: CASSLAWTSGGAGEQFF.

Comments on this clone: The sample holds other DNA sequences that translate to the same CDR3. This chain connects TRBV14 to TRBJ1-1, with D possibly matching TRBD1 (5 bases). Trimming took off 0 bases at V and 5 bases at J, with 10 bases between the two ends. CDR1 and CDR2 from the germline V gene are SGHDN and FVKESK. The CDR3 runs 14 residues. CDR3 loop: CASSQDSGGTEAFF. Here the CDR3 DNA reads TGTGCCAGCAGCCAAGATTCCGGGGGGACTGAAGCTTTCTTT. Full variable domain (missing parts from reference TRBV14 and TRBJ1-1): EAGVTQFPSHSVIEKGQTVTLRCDPISGHDNLYWYRRVMGKEIKFLLHFVKESKQDESGMPNNRFLAERTGGTYSTLKVQPAELEDSGVYFCASSQDSGGTEAFFGQGTRLTVV.

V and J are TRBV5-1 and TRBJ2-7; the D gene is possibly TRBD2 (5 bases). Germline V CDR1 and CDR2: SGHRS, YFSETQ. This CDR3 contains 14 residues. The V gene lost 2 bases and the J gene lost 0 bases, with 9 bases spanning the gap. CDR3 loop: CASSLGLDSYEQYF. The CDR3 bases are TGCGCCAGCAGCTTAGGACTGGACTCCTACGAGCAGTACTTC. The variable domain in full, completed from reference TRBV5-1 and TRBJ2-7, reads KAGVTQTPRYLIKTRGQQVTLSCSPISGHRSVSWYQQTPGQGLQFLFEYFSETQRNKGNFPGRFSGRQFSNSRSEMNVSTLELGDSALYLCASSLGLDSYEQYFGPGTRLTVT.

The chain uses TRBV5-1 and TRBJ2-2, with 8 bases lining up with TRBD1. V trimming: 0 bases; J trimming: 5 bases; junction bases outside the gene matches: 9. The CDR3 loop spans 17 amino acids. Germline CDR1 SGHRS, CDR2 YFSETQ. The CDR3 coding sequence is TGCGCCAGCAGCTTGGCGGGCCAGGGGGCTGGAACCGGGGAGCTGTTTTTT. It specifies CASSLAGQGAGTGELFF. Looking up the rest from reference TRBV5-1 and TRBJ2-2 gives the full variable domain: KAGVTQTPRYLIKTRGQQVTLSCSPISGHRSVSWYQQTPGQGLQFLFEYFSETQRNKGNFPGRFSGRQFSNSRSEMNVSTLELGDSALYLCASSLAGQGAGTGELFFGEGSRLTVL.

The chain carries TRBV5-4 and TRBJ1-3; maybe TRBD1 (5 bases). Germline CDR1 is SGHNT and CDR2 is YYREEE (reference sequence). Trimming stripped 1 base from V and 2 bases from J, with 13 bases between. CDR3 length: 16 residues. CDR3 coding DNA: TGTGCCAGCAGCTTGAATTCAGGGAATGCTGGAAACACCATATATTTT. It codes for CASSLNSGNAGNTIYF.

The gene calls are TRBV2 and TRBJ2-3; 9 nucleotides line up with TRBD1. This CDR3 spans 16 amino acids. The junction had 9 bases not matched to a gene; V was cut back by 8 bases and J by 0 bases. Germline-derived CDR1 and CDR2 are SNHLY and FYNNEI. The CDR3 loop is CASAEQGALSTDTQYF. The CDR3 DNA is TGTGCCAGCGCCGAACAGGGGGCCCTTAGCACAGATACGCAGTATTTT.

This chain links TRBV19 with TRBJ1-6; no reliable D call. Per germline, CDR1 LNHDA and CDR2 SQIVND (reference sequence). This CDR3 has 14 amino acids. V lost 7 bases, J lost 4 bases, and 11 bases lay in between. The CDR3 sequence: CASKEAVYNSPLHF. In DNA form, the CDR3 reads TGTGCCAGTAAAGAGGCTGTTTATAATTCACCCCTCCACTTT.

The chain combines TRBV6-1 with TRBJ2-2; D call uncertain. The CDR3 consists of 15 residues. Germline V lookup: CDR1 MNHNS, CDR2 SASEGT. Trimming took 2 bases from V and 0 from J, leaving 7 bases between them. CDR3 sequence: CASSELSSNTGELFF. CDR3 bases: TGTGCCAGCAGTGAACTCAGTTCGAACACCGGGGAGCTGTTTTTT.

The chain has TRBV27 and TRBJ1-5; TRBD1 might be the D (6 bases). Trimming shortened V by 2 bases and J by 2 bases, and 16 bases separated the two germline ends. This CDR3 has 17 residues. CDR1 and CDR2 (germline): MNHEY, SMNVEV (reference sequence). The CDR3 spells CASSLRGGSRGNQPQHF. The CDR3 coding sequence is TGTGCCAGCAGTTTAAGGGGGGGTTCCAGGGGCAATCAGCCCCAGCATTTT.

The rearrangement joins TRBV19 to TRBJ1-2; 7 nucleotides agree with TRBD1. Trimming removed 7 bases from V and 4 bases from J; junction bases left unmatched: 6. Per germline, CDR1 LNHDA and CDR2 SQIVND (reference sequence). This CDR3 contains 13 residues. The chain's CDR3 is CASTRDSPYGYTF. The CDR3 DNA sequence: TGTGCCAGTACTCGGGACAGCCCCTATGGCTACACCTTC.

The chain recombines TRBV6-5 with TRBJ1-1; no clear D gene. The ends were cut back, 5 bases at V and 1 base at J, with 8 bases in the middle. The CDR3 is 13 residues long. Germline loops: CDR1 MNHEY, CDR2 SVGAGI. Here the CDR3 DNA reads TGTGCCAGCAGTACACGACAGAACACTGAAGCTTTCTTT. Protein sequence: CASSTRQNTEAFF.

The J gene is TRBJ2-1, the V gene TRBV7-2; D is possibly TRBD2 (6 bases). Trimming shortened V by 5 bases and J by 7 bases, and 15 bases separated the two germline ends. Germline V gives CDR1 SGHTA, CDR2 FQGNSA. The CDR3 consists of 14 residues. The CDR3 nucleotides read TGTGCCAGCAGCCCGGACTATTCAAGAAATGAGCAGTTCTTC. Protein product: CASSPDYSRNEQFF.

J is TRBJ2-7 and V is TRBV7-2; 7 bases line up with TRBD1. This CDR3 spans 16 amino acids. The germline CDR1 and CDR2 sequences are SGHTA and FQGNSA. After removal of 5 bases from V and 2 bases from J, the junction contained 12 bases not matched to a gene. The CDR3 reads CASSLGPGQTTYEQYF. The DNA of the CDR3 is TGTGCCAGCAGCCTGGGTCCGGGACAGACGACCTACGAGCAGTACTTC.